One sample yielded the 20 T cell receptor beta chains listed below, sequenced in a study of blood T cell repertoires in COVID-19. Clones were read by immunoSEQ multiplex PCR, and TCRdb kept only the in-frame ones, dropping some. The sample has just over 650,000 clones, more than 80% seen once. The sequenced sample was peripheral blood. Every receptor here comes from a woman aged 18 to 35 with acute or convalescent COVID-19.

V usage is TRBV29-1 and J usage is TRBJ1-4; no definite D call. The CDR3 has 13 residues. Trimming cost V 7 bases and J 8 bases, with 17 bases left between them. Looked up from germline, CDR1 is SQVTM and CDR2 is ANQGSEA. The CDR3 nucleotides read TGCAGCGCACAAAGCCCAGGAGGGGAAAAACTGTTTTTT. Translating it yields CSAQSPGGEKLFF.

The genes are TRBV6-2 or TRBV6-3 and TRBJ1-2; 7 nucleotides line up with TRBD1. The CDR3 extends over 13 amino acids. Germline V gene data show CDR1 as MNHEY and CDR2 as SVGEGT. V shed 4 bases, J shed 2 bases, and the junction held 1 base outside the gene matches. CDR3 amino acids: CASSLTGNYGYTF. DNA for the CDR3: TGTGCCAGCAGTTTGACAGGGAACTATGGCTACACCTTC.

The chain is built from TRBV5-1 and TRBJ2-3, with D possibly being TRBD1 (6 bases). CDR1 SGHRS and CDR2 YFSETQ come from the germline V gene. V dropped 2 bases and J dropped 3 bases, with 10 bases sitting between them. CDR3 size: 14 residues. The CDR3 spells CASSLAGVTDTQYF. The CDR3 DNA sequence: TGCGCCAGCAGCTTAGCAGGGGTGACAGATACGCAGTATTTT.

V gene TRBV9 combines with J gene TRBJ2-5; 11 bases align to TRBD2. The CDR3 is made up of 15 amino acids. V was pared by 4 bases and J by 5 bases, with 7 bases of the junction left unmatched. The germline V gene has CDR1 SGDLS and CDR2 YYNGEE. The CDR3 loop reads CASSRTSGLGETQYF. The CDR3 bases are TGTGCCAGCAGCCGGACTAGCGGGTTGGGGGAGACCCAGTACTTC.

The CDR3 DNA sequence: TGTGCCAGCAGCGTAGATCGTTGGGGGCATGACACTGAAGCTTTCTTT. Amino acids: CASSVDRWGHDTEAFF. The V gene is TRBV9, the J gene TRBJ1-1, with D maybe TRBD1 (6 bases). CDR3 length: 16 amino acids. The germline gives CDR1 SGDLS, CDR2 YYNGEE. Trimming cost V 0 bases and J 3 bases, with 15 bases left between them. Full variable domain (rest looked up from reference TRBV9 and TRBJ1-1): DSGVTQTPKHLITATGQRVTLRCSPRSGDLSVYWYQQSLDQGLQFLIQYYNGEERAKGNILERFSAQQFPDLHSELNLSSLELGDSALYFCASSVDRWGHDTEAFFGQGTRLTVV.

This clone appeared a single time. The chain is built from TRBV4-2 and TRBJ1-2, with D unclear. This CDR3 spans 14 amino acids. The V and J ends lost 0 bases and 1 base respectively, with 6 bases between them. Germline V CDR1 and CDR2: LGHNA, YNFKEQ. CDR3 nucleotide sequence: TGTGCCAGCAGCCAAGAGAACAATAACTATGGCTACACCTTC. This gives the protein CASSQENNNYGYTF.

This chain connects TRBV4-1 to TRBJ1-2; D is ambiguous. This CDR3 has 14 residues. Between the trimmed V and J ends, which lost 0 bases and 8 bases, there was a span of 13 bases. Germline V lookup: CDR1 MGHRA, CDR2 YSYEKL. CDR3 region: CASSQDISVGGYTF. The CDR3 DNA reads TGCGCCAGCAGCCAAGATATCAGTGTCGGGGGCTACACCTTC.

The chain is built from TRBV5-1 and TRBJ1-5, with a possible D match to TRBD1 (5 bases). Trimming removed 4 bases from V and 0 bases from J, with 17 bases in between. Germline CDR1 and CDR2: SGHRS and YFSETQ. The CDR3 has 17 residues. CDR3: CASSKEGPSYSNQPQHF. In nucleotides, the CDR3 is TGCGCCAGCAGCAAGGAGGGGCCGAGTTATAGCAATCAGCCCCAGCATTTT.

The J gene is TRBJ1-4, the V gene TRBV29-1, with TRBD1 matching over 7 bases. The CDR3 is made up of 13 amino acids. The germline gives CDR1 SQVTM, CDR2 ANQGSEA. The ends lost 5 bases at V and 7 bases at J; junction bases unmatched: 7. The CDR3 DNA follows: TGCAGCGTTAAGACAGGGAATGGTGAAAAACTGTTTTTT. Translated, it gives CSVKTGNGEKLFF.

This clone was found once. The chain carries TRBV6-5 and TRBJ1-1; a weak D match, TRBD1 (5 bases). This CDR3 contains 12 residues. V dropped 8 bases and J dropped 3 bases, with 10 bases sitting between them. Germline V gene sequence: CDR1 MNHEY, CDR2 SVGAGI. The CDR3: CASRDFDTEAFF. Written as DNA, the CDR3 is TGTGCCAGCCGGGACTTCGACACTGAAGCTTTCTTT.

This sequence joins TRBV2 and TRBJ2-4; 7 positions agree with TRBD1. Germline V CDR1 and CDR2: SNHLY, FYNNEI. The V segment lost 4 bases and the J segment 0 bases; nucleotides outside the gene matches: 15. There are 19 residues in the CDR3. CDR3 in DNA: TGTGCCAGCAGTGGGACAGGCGGCCTCGTAAAGGTAGCCAAAAACATTCAGTACTTC. It yields the protein CASSGTGGLVKVAKNIQYF.

This chain links TRBV6-2 or TRBV6-3 with TRBJ1-2, with a tentative D call TRBD1 (5 bases). Germline V gene data show CDR1 as MNHEY and CDR2 as SVGEGT. V lost 3 bases to trimming and J lost 7 bases, with 21 bases between them. The CDR3 covers 16 residues. The CDR3 loop is CASSYPTDGRYLGYTF. Written as DNA, the CDR3 is TGTGCCAGCAGTTATCCGACAGACGGTCGATACCTTGGCTACACCTTC.

The chain carries TRBV6-2 or TRBV6-3 and TRBJ2-7, with D possibly being TRBD2 (5 bases). The CDR3 runs 13 residues. CDR1 is MNHEY and CDR2 is SVGEGT in the germline V gene. V lost 5 bases and J 0 bases, leaving 8 bases between the germline ends. The DNA for the CDR3 is TGTGCCAGCAGTACCCGGGACTCCTACGAGCAGTACTTC. Translating it yields CASSTRDSYEQYF.

This chain connects TRBV4-1 to TRBJ1-2, with D perhaps TRBD1 (5 bases). Germline V lookup: CDR1 MGHRA, CDR2 YSYEKL. Trimming removed 5 bases from V and 6 bases from J, with 10 bases in between. This CDR3 has 12 amino acids. The chain's CDR3 is CASSGGADGYTF. DNA of the CDR3: TGCGCCAGCAGCGGAGGGGCAGATGGCTACACCTTC.

This chain uses TRBV6-6 with TRBJ2-7, with D perhaps matching TRBD2 (5 bases). V lost 0 bases, J lost 3 bases, and 9 bases lay in between. CDR1 is MNHNY and CDR2 is SVGAGI in the germline V gene (reference sequence). The CDR3 has 14 residues. The CDR3 region is CASSYSGVLYEQYF. The CDR3 DNA reads as TGTGCCAGCAGTTACTCCGGGGTCCTCTACGAGCAGTACTTC.

The rearrangement links TRBV13 to TRBJ1-1; the match to TRBD1 covers 8 bases. The CDR3 is made up of 13 amino acids. The J segment lost 1 base and the V segment lost 6 bases, leaving 1 base of the junction unmatched. Germline V gene data show CDR1 as PRHDT and CDR2 as FYEKMQ (reference sequence). Here the CDR3 reads CASRGTGNTEAFF. The CDR3, as DNA: TGTGCCAGCAGGGGGACAGGGAACACTGAAGCTTTCTTT.

The rearrangement joins TRBV7-9 to TRBJ2-5; D may be TRBD2 (7 bases). The CDR3 runs to 19 residues. Trimming took off 3 bases at V and 7 bases at J, with 30 bases between the two ends. CDR1 and CDR2 (germline): SEHNR, FQNEAQ (reference sequence). The CDR3, as DNA: TGTGCCAGCAGCTTGCGTGGGGGGGCCTCCGATCAAACTTCAGGGACCCAGTACTTC. It encodes CASSLRGGASDQTSGTQYF.

CDR3 sequence: CASSFRGLTDTQYF. As DNA, the CDR3 is TGTGCCAGCAGTTTCCGGGGGTTAACAGATACGCAGTATTTT. The chain is built from TRBV28 and TRBJ2-3; the D gene is possibly TRBD2 (6 bases). Trimming stripped 3 bases from V and 3 bases from J, with 10 bases between. The CDR3 totals 14 residues. Germline lookup yields CDR1 MDHEN and CDR2 SYDVKM.

This chain joins TRBV6-6 and TRBJ2-7; TRBD1 aligns across 11 bases. This CDR3 is built from 14 residues. Per germline, CDR1 MNHNY and CDR2 SVGAGI (reference sequence). With 2 bases clipped from V and 5 bases from J, the junction kept 2 bases outside the gene matches. CDR3 in DNA: TGTGCCAGCAGTTACGGGACAGGGGGAAACGAGCAGTACTTC. As protein: CASSYGTGGNEQYF.

The chain links TRBV4-3 to TRBJ1-1; D gene unclear. V lost 5 bases and J lost 5, with 21 bases in between. The V gene's germline CDR1 is LGHNA and CDR2 YSLEER. The CDR3 runs to 16 residues. The CDR3 DNA reads TGCGCCAGCAGCTGGGGTGGATTGCGGGATGGGACTGAAGCTTTCTTT. Translation gives CASSWGGLRDGTEAFF.